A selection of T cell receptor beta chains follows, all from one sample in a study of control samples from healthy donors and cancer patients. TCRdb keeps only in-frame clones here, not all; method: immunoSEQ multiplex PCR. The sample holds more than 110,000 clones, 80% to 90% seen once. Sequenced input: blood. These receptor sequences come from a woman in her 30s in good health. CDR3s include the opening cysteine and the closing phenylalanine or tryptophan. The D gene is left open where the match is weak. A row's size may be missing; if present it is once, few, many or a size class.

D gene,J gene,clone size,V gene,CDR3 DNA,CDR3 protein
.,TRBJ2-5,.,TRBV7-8,TGTGCCAGCAGCCCCTGGGCTGGCAGAGACCAAGAGACCCAGTACTTC,CASSPWAGRDQETQYF
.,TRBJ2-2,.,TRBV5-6,TGTGCCAGCAGGACCTACGGGGTCTACACCGGGGAGCTGTTTTTT,CASRTYGVYTGELFF
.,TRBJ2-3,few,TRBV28,TGTGCCAGCAGTTTAGCTTCGGATACGCAGTATTTT,CASSLASDTQYF
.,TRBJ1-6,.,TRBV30,TGTGCCTGGAGTGTCGCCGGGGGAGGCTCCTATAATTCACCCCTCCACTTT,CAWSVAGGGSYNSPLHF
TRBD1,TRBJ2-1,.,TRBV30,TGTGCTTTAGTGGACCGGAGTACAGGGGGGCATGAGCAGTTCTTC,CALVDRSTGGHEQFF
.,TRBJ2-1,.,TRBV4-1,TGCGCCAGCACACAGGGCCCAGGGGCCTACAATGAGCAGTTCTTC,CASTQGPGAYNEQFF
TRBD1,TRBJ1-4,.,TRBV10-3,TGTGCCATCAGTGAGTCGCCCCGACAGGGGGAATGGGAAAAACTGTTTTTT,CAISESPRQGEWEKLFF
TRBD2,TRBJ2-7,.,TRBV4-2,TGTGCCAGCAGCCAAGAACACTATCTAGCGGGAGATGCTTACGAGCAGTACTTC,CASSQEHYLAGDAYEQYF
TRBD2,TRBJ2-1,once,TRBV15,TGTGCCACCAGCACCTTAGCGGGAGGGTTGTACAATGAGCAGTTCTTC,CATSTLAGGLYNEQFF
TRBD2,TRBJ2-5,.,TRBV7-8,TGTGCCAGCAGCTATCGTTTAGCGGGAGGGCCAGGAGAGACCCAGTACTTC,CASSYRLAGGPGETQYF
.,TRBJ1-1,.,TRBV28,TGTGCCAGCAGTTTAGGCGGTCCCGCCACTGAAGCTTTCTTT,CASSLGGPATEAFF
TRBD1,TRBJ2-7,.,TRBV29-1,TGCAGCGTTGAAGTTGGGACAGGGGGTTACGAGCAGTACTTC,CSVEVGTGGYEQYF
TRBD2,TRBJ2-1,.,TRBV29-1,TGCAGCGTTGACCCCTACCTGACTAGCGGGAGGGCCAGGGATGAGCAGTTCTTC,CSVDPYLTSGRARDEQFF
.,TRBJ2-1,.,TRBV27,TGTGCCAGCAGTTTAGAAGGCCGATTGTACAATGAGCAGTTCTTC,CASSLEGRLYNEQFF
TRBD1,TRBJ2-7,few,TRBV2,TGTGCCAGCAGTCAATCGACAGGGTACAACGAGCAGTACTTC,CASSQSTGYNEQYF
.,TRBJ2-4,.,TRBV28,TGTGCCAGCAGTGTAGACCCTTCGGGAAACATTCAGTACTTC,CASSVDPSGNIQYF
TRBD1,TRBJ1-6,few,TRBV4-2,TGTGCCAGCAGCGAAGAGGTGGGACAGGGGACGTCCCTCCACTTT,CASSEEVGQGTSLHF
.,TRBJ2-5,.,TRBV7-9,TGTGCCAGCAGCCGCCCCGGCGCCCAAGAGACCCAGTACTTC,CASSRPGAQETQYF
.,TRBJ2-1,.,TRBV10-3,TGTGCCATCAGTGACGGGCCGGTAAGATACAATGAGCAGTTCTTC,CAISDGPVRYNEQFF
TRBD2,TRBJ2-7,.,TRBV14,TGTGCCAGCAGCGAAAGACTAGCGGGAGAGTTCGAGCAGTACTTC,CASSERLAGEFEQYF
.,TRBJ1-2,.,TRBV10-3,TGTGCCATCACCAATCCGGACAGCTTAGGGTACACCTTC,CAITNPDSLGYTF
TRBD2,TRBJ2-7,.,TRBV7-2,TGTGCCAGCAGCTTACGTAGCGGGTCGAGCTCCTACGAGCAGTACTTC,CASSLRSGSSSYEQYF
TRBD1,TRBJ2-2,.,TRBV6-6,TGTGCCAGCAGTCGAGAGGGGGACAGGGGCACCGGGGAGCTGTTTTTT,CASSREGDRGTGELFF
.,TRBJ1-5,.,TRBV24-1,TGTGCCACCCCCGTTGCCGATAGCAATCAGCCCCAGCATTTT,CATPVADSNQPQHF
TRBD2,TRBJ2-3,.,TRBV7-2,TGTGCCAGCAGCGTGGCGGGAGAGTTTGCAGATACGCAGTATTTT,CASSVAGEFADTQYF
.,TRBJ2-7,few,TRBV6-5,TGTGCCAGCAGTTACTCCCCTACCTACGAGCAGTACTTC,CASSYSPTYEQYF
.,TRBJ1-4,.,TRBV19,TGTGCCAGTAAACCGGGGAAGGCTAATGAAAAACTGTTTTTT,CASKPGKANEKLFF
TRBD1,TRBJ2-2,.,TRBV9,TGTGCCAGCAGCGTAGCGAAATATGTGCAGGGGGCTACCGGGGAGCTGTTTTTT,CASSVAKYVQGATGELFF
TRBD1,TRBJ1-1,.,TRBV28,TGTGCCAGCAGCCGGGAAAACAGGGGCACTGAAGCTTTCTTT,CASSRENRGTEAFF
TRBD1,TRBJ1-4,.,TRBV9,TGTGCCAGCAGCCCGGACAGGGGAAATGAAAAACTGTTTTTT,CASSPDRGNEKLFF
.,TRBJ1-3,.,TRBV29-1,TGCAGCGTTGATGCAGGGGCTGGAAACACCATATATTTT,CSVDAGAGNTIYF
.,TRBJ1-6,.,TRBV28,TGTGCCAGCAGTTTCGTGACAGCTTATACAGATTACTCACCCCTCCACTTT,CASSFVTAYTDYSPLHF
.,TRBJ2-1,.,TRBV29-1,TGCAGCGTTGAGGGGGGACAGATGCAGTTCTTC,CSVEGGQMQFF
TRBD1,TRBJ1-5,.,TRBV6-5,TGTGCCAGCAGTTACCCAGGGGGGGGTGGCAATCAGCCCCAGCATTTT,CASSYPGGGGNQPQHF
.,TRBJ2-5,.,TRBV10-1,TGCGCCAGCAGCCCCGGTGGGACACAAGAGACCCAGTACTTC,CASSPGGTQETQYF
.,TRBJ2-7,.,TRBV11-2,TGTGCCAGCAGCCCAGAACGGGGGCCGCAGTACGAGCAGTACTTC,CASSPERGPQYEQYF
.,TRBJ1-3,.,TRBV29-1,TGCAGCGTTCTGAGCTCTGGAAACACCATATATTTT,CSVLSSGNTIYF
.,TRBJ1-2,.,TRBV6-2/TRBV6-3,TGTGCCAGCAGCCCCACAGAGGGCGGGTATGGCTACACCTTC,CASSPTEGGYGYTF
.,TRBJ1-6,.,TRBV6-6,TGTGCCAGCAGTTACGCGGGACAAAATAATTCACCCCTCCACTTT,CASSYAGQNNSPLHF
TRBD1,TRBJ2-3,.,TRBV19,TGTGCCAGTAGGAGAGCAGGGGGCGCAGATACGCAGTATTTT,CASRRAGGADTQYF
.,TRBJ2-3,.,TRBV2,TGTGCCAGCAAGGGCCGGTTCACAGATACGCAGTATTTT,CASKGRFTDTQYF
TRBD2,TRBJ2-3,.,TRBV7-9,TGTGCCAGCAGCTTAGATGCGGGAGGAGCAGATACGCAGTATTTT,CASSLDAGGADTQYF
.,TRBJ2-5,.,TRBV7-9,TGTGCCAGCAGCTTAGCGGGAGGCCCAGAGACCCAGTACTTC,CASSLAGGPETQYF
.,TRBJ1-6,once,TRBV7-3,TGTGCCAGCAGCCCCTACTCCCAGGGGCATAATTCACCCCTCCACTTT,CASSPYSQGHNSPLHF
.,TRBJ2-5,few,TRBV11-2,TGTGCCAGCAGCTTATGGAGGAAAGAGACCCAGTACTTC,CASSLWRKETQYF
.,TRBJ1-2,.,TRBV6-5,TGTGCCAGCACCCGAAAGGGGTCCGGTGGCTACACCTTC,CASTRKGSGGYTF
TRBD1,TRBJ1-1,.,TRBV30,TGTGCCTGGAGGGTGGACAGGGTGTCCACTGAAGCTTTCTTT,CAWRVDRVSTEAFF
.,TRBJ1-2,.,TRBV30,TGTGCCTGGAGTGTGGGAAGATCCTCTGTGCTAGGCTACACCTTC,CAWSVGRSSVLGYTF
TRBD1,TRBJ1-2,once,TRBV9,TGTGCCAGCAGCGTAGAACCGGAAGGGACAGTCTATGGCTACACCTTC,CASSVEPEGTVYGYTF
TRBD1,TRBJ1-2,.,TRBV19,TGTGCCAGTAGGATGGACAGGGGTGGCTACACCTTC,CASRMDRGGYTF
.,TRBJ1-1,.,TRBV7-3,TGTGCCAGCGGGGAGGACAGGAACACTGAAGCTTTCTTT,CASGEDRNTEAFF
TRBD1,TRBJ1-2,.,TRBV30,TGTGCCTGGAGGGACAGGGGGCCCAGCGCTGGCTACACCTTC,CAWRDRGPSAGYTF
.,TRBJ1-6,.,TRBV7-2,TGTGCCAGCAGCTTAACGGGACACGCAGAACGGGCCCTCCACTTT,CASSLTGHAERALHF
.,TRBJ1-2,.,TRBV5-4,TGTGCCAGCAGCTTGGCAGGGGCTCGTGATGGCTACACCTTC,CASSLAGARDGYTF
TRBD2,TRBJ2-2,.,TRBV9,TGTGCCAGCAGCCAAGACCTAGCGGGAGTAGGTGGGGAGCTGTTTTTT,CASSQDLAGVGGELFF
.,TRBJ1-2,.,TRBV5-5,TGTGCCAGCAGCCCTTCCGAGGGCGAGGCTAGGGGCTACACCTTC,CASSPSEGEARGYTF
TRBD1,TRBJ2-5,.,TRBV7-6,TGTGCCAGCAGCCCACAGGGGGCGCGGGAGACCCAGTACTTC,CASSPQGARETQYF
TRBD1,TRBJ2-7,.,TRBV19,TGTGCCAGTAAAACTACCGCCGGGACAGTCGGCCCCTACGAGCAGTACTTC,CASKTTAGTVGPYEQYF
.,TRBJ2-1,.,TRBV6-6,TGTGCCAGCAGTTACGGGCTAGACTACAATGAGCAGTTCTTC,CASSYGLDYNEQFF
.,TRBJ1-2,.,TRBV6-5,TGTGCCAGCAGTTACGACAGGAGCTATGGCTACACCTTC,CASSYDRSYGYTF